One and the same sample provided the 28 T cell receptor beta chains below, sequenced in a study of lymphopenia after photon versus proton radiotherapy. Here immunoSEQ multiplex PCR was the method, and the copy in TCRdb shows in-frame clones only, minus some. In the table there are under 80,000 clones, around 88% of which are singletons. Here the sequenced sample was peripheral blood, taken from a patient treated with photon-based radiotherapy. The receptors stem from a man aged 35 to 55 with gastric cancer.

This clone appeared once. The chain couples TRBV4-3 to TRBJ1-6; 7 positions agree with TRBD1. Germline trimming cut 0 bases from V and 11 bases from J; bases unmatched to any gene: 7. There are 15 residues in the CDR3. Germline CDR1 LGHNA, CDR2 YSLEER. CDR3 sequence (DNA): TGCGCCAGCAGCCAAGAACCAGGGGGGAAAACACCCCTCCACTTT. Translation: CASSQEPGGKTPLHF.

The rearrangement links TRBV2 to TRBJ2-2; a possible D gene is TRBD2 (5 bases). Trimming pared 4 bases from V and 1 base from J, leaving 7 bases between. Per the germline V gene, CDR1 is SNHLY and CDR2 is FYNNEI. The CDR3 loop spans 14 amino acids. CDR3 protein: CASSGRENTGELFF. The DNA of the CDR3 is TGTGCCAGCAGTGGACGGGAGAACACCGGGGAGCTGTTTTTT. Combining the CDR3 with reference TRBV2 and TRBJ2-2 gives the whole variable domain EPEVTQTPSHQVTQMGQEVILRCVPISNHLYFYWYRQILGQKVEFLVSFYNNEISEKSEIFDDQFSVERPDGSNFTLKIRSTKLEDSAMYFCASSGRENTGELFFGEGSRLTVL.

V is TRBV15 and J is TRBJ2-4, with 8 nucleotides matching TRBD1. J lost 1 base, V lost 3 bases, and 2 bases had no gene match. Per the germline V gene, CDR1 is LNHNV and CDR2 is YYDKDF (reference sequence). The CDR3 extends over 15 amino acids. CDR3 sequence (DNA): TGTGCCACCAGCAGGGACAGGGCCGCCAAAAACATTCAGTACTTC. Translated: CATSRDRAAKNIQYF.

V is TRBV7-9 and J is TRBJ1-1; 8 nucleotides match TRBD1. This CDR3 has 14 amino acids. Looked up from germline, CDR1 is SEHNR and CDR2 is FQNEAQ (reference sequence). J lost 4 bases, V lost 1 base, and 2 bases had no gene match. The CDR3, as DNA: TGTGCCAGCAGCTTAGACAGGGGGAGCACTGAAGCTTTCTTT. It encodes CASSLDRGSTEAFF.

The chain is built from TRBV5-4 and TRBJ2-5; D is perhaps TRBD2 (6 bases). Germline V gene sequence: CDR1 SGHNT, CDR2 YYREEE (reference sequence). The CDR3 extends over 15 amino acids. V was trimmed by 4 bases and J by 1 base, leaving 14 bases between them. This CDR3 is CASSPLGGLQETQYF. CDR3 nucleotides: TGTGCCAGCAGCCCTCTCGGGGGACTCCAAGAGACCCAGTACTTC. The entire variable domain, with the rest obtained from reference TRBV5-4 and TRBJ2-5, is as follows: ETGVTQSPTHLIKTRGQQVTLRCSSQSGHNTVSWYQQALGQGPQFIFQYYREEENGRGNFPPRFSGLQFPNYSSELNVNALELDDSALYLCASSPLGGLQETQYFGPGTRLLVL.

There are a few counts of this clone. V gene TRBV7-2 combines with J gene TRBJ1-2; 10 bases line up with TRBD1. This CDR3 contains 13 residues. Unmatched junction bases numbered 5, after V lost 5 bases and J lost 8 bases. The germline V gene encodes CDR1 SGHTA and CDR2 FQGNSA. The CDR3 is CASSVTGGKGYTF. DNA for the CDR3: TGTGCCAGCAGCGTGACAGGGGGCAAAGGCTACACCTTC.

V gene TRBV14 combines with J gene TRBJ2-5, with a weak D call TRBD1 (6 bases). The V gene lost 1 base and the J gene lost 4 bases, with 13 bases spanning the gap. The V gene's germline CDR1 is SGHDN and CDR2 FVKESK. The CDR3 contains 15 residues. Written as DNA, the CDR3 is TGTGCCAGCAGCCAAGGCAGGGGTCGAGGAGAGACCCAGTACTTC. Its translation is CASSQGRGRGETQYF.

The gene calls are TRBV30 and TRBJ1-6; D is ambiguous. This CDR3 has 15 amino acids. V dropped 4 bases and J dropped 0 bases, with 10 bases sitting between them. Per germline, CDR1 GTSNPN and CDR2 SVGIG (reference sequence). The CDR3 sequence is CAWNMGSSYNSPLHF. DNA for the CDR3: TGTGCCTGGAACATGGGAAGCTCCTATAATTCACCCCTCCACTTT.

V usage is TRBV10-2 and J usage is TRBJ2-7; D remains unclear. V was trimmed by 0 bases and J by 2 bases, leaving 11 bases between them. The CDR3 runs to 15 residues. Germline values: CDR1 WSHSY, CDR2 SAAADI. The CDR3 DNA reads as TGCGCCAGCAGTGAGTCGGAATTCAGAACCTACGAGCAGTACTTC. This gives the protein CASSESEFRTYEQYF.

The chain joins TRBV7-9 to TRBJ1-5, with D perhaps TRBD1 (6 bases). CDR1 is SEHNR, CDR2 FQNEAQ, per germline (reference sequence). The V and J ends lost 5 bases and 3 bases respectively, with 11 bases between them. This CDR3 has 14 residues. CDR3 nucleotides: TGTGCCAGCAGCCCGACAGGATACAATCAGCCCCAGCATTTT. Translation: CASSPTGYNQPQHF.

V gene TRBV11-2 combines with J gene TRBJ2-7; 7 bases agree with TRBD1. Germline V lookup: CDR1 SGHAT, CDR2 FQNNGV. The CDR3 is 15 amino acids. J lost 1 base, V lost 0 bases, and 3 bases had no gene match. CDR3 DNA: TGTGCCAGCAGCTTAGATGGGGGACAGTCCTACGAGCAGTACTTC. Amino acids: CASSLDGGQSYEQYF.

This chain links TRBV30 with TRBJ2-3, with TRBD2 matching over 10 bases. V gave up 5 bases and J gave up 6 bases; unmatched junction bases: 8. The CDR3 is 14 amino acids. Germline CDR1 GTSNPN, CDR2 SVGIG (reference sequence). Here the CDR3 reads CAWEAGGEVDTQYF. The CDR3, as DNA: TGTGCCTGGGAAGCGGGGGGGGAGGTGGATACGCAGTATTTT.

The chain couples TRBV6-6 to TRBJ2-4, with a tentative D call TRBD1 (6 bases). Germline values: CDR1 MNHNY, CDR2 SVGAGI (reference sequence). The CDR3 has 15 amino acids. V was pared by 7 bases and J by 2 bases, with 15 bases between. The CDR3 loop is CASILAQGSKNIQYF. In DNA, the CDR3 is TGTGCCAGCATCTTAGCCCAGGGGTCCAAAAACATTCAGTACTTC.

The chain couples TRBV6-6 to TRBJ2-5; TRBD1 is a possible D gene (6 bases). The tail of the sequence fits TRBJ2-7 better, so the J call may be wrong. This CDR3 contains 15 residues. Germline V CDR1 and CDR2: MNHNY, SVGAGI (reference sequence). Here the CDR3 reads CASAGDRGRAYEQYF. In DNA, the CDR3 is TGTGCCAGCGCAGGGGATCGGGGCAGGGCCTACGAGCAGTACTTC.

The genes are TRBV7-8 and TRBJ1-2; 7 nucleotides align to TRBD1. Germline V gives CDR1 SGHVS, CDR2 FQNEAQ. With V trimmed by 4 bases and J by 2 bases, 4 bases remained unmatched. The CDR3 runs to 14 residues. The CDR3 region has the DNA TGTGCCAGCAGCTGGCGACAGGGCAACTATGGCTACACCTTC. Translated, it gives CASSWRQGNYGYTF.

The chain uses TRBV28 and TRBJ2-7; 7 bases are shared with TRBD2. Germline trimming cut 7 bases from V and 6 bases from J; bases unmatched to any gene: 18. This CDR3 contains 16 residues. Germline V lookup: CDR1 MDHEN, CDR2 SYDVKM. The CDR3 nucleotides are TGTGCCAGCACCAAAGTCCGAGGGACTATTTCGAGCGAGCAGTACTTC. Translating gives CASTKVRGTISSEQYF.

J is TRBJ2-4 and V is TRBV7-2, with D possibly matching TRBD1 (6 bases). V was shortened by 5 bases and J by 1 base, with 9 bases between the two germline ends. The germline gives CDR1 SGHTA, CDR2 FQGNSA. CDR3 length equals 14 residues. CDR3 nucleotides: TGTGCCAGCAGCCCCCAGGGGGCCAAAAACATTCAGTACTTC. Its translation is CASSPQGAKNIQYF.

V and J are TRBV11-2 and TRBJ1-3; D is unclear. Trimming left V 5 bases short and J 0 bases short, with 17 bases between. Germline CDR1 SGHAT, CDR2 FQNNGV. The CDR3 length is 17 residues. The CDR3 DNA reads TGTGCCAGCAGCCGCCCAGTGGCCATCAGCTCTGGAAACACCATATATTTT. This codes for CASSRPVAISSGNTIYF.

This chain joins TRBV19 and TRBJ2-1; D is possibly TRBD2 (6 bases). The V gene's germline CDR1 is LNHDA and CDR2 SQIVND (reference sequence). The V and J ends lost 10 bases and 10 bases respectively, with 14 bases between them. The CDR3 is made up of 11 amino acids. Written as DNA, the CDR3 is TGTGCCACCAGAGGGGCGGGAGAGCAGTTCTTC. It is translated as CATRGAGEQFF.

The V and J genes are TRBV9 and TRBJ1-1; 8 bases line up with TRBD1. V lost 3 bases and J lost 1; bases outside the gene matches: 5. Germline V gene data show CDR1 as SGDLS and CDR2 as YYNGEE. This CDR3 has 15 residues. The CDR3 sequence: CASSARGLRNTEAFF. For the CDR3, the DNA is TGTGCCAGCAGCGCCAGGGGGCTTCGGAACACTGAAGCTTTCTTT.

The chain couples TRBV18 to TRBJ1-2, with 7 bases fitting TRBD1. The CDR3 totals 14 residues. V gave up 0 bases and J gave up 5 bases; unmatched junction bases: 3. Per the germline V gene, CDR1 is KGHSH and CDR2 is LQKENI. CDR3 sequence: CASSPPSRGYGYTF. The CDR3 DNA sequence: TGTGCCAGCTCACCACCGTCCAGGGGGTATGGCTACACCTTC.

This clone was seen just once. The chain recombines TRBV19 with TRBJ1-5; TRBD1 is a possible D gene (5 bases). V dropped 0 bases and J dropped 10 bases, with 16 bases sitting between them. From germline, CDR1 is LNHDA and CDR2 SQIVND (reference sequence). CDR3 length: 15 amino acids. CDR3 protein: CASSIERAGPIPQHF. In DNA, the CDR3 is TGTGCCAGTAGTATAGAGCGGGCGGGGCCCATACCCCAGCATTTT.

The V gene is TRBV19, the J gene TRBJ1-2; D possibly corresponds to TRBD1 (6 bases). The germline V gene has CDR1 LNHDA and CDR2 SQIVND (reference sequence). Trimming took off 7 bases at V and 0 bases at J, with 18 bases between the two ends. The CDR3 spans 16 residues. The CDR3 reads CASTERRGSANYGYTF. In DNA form, the CDR3 reads TGTGCCAGTACCGAGCGTAGGGGGTCCGCTAACTATGGCTACACCTTC.

This clone was seen more than once but under ten times. The chain links TRBV15 to TRBJ2-7; possibly TRBD1 for D (6 bases). CDR3 size: 14 residues. Per germline, CDR1 LNHNV and CDR2 YYDKDF (reference sequence). The V and J ends lost 1 base and 1 base respectively, with 8 bases between them. CDR3 in amino acids: CATSRGRGSYEQYF. In DNA, the CDR3 is TGTGCCACCAGCAGAGGCAGGGGATCCTACGAGCAGTACTTC.

This clone was detected only once. The chain uses TRBV6-1 and TRBJ2-3; D unresolved. V shed 0 bases and J shed 2 bases, with 12 bases lying between them. This CDR3 has 16 residues. Germline values: CDR1 MNHNS, CDR2 SASEGT. The CDR3 here is CASSEAAITYTDTQYF. The CDR3 DNA is TGTGCCAGCAGTGAAGCGGCCATTACTTACACAGATACGCAGTATTTT.

This clone appeared a single time. V and J are TRBV21-1 and TRBJ2-7; TRBD2, as called in the table, went unchecked against the DNA. TRBV21-1 is tagged as a pseudogene. The CDR3 is 15 amino acids. The CDR3 sequence is CATIRRRGSSYEQYF. In nucleotides, the CDR3 is TGTGCCACCATACGACGGAGGGGAAGCTCCTACGAGCAGTACTTC.

The chain joins TRBV4-3 to TRBJ2-2; D is undetermined. The CDR3 sequence is 16 residues long. Germline V gene lookup returns CDR1 LGHNA and CDR2 YSLEER. Trimming stripped 0 bases from V and 1 base from J, with 9 bases between. The CDR3 region is CASSQDTTVNTGELFF. As DNA, the CDR3 is TGCGCCAGCAGCCAAGACACTACGGTGAACACCGGGGAGCTGTTTTTT.

The rearrangement joins TRBV19 to TRBJ2-4; tentatively, D is TRBD2 (5 bases). Trimming removed 7 bases from V and 10 bases from J, with 20 bases in between. The length of the CDR3 is 14 residues. In germline, CDR1 is LNHDA, CDR2 SQIVND (reference sequence). The CDR3 spells CASTPGSLSEIQYF. The CDR3 DNA follows: TGTGCCAGTACTCCAGGAAGCCTTAGCGAAATTCAGTACTTC.